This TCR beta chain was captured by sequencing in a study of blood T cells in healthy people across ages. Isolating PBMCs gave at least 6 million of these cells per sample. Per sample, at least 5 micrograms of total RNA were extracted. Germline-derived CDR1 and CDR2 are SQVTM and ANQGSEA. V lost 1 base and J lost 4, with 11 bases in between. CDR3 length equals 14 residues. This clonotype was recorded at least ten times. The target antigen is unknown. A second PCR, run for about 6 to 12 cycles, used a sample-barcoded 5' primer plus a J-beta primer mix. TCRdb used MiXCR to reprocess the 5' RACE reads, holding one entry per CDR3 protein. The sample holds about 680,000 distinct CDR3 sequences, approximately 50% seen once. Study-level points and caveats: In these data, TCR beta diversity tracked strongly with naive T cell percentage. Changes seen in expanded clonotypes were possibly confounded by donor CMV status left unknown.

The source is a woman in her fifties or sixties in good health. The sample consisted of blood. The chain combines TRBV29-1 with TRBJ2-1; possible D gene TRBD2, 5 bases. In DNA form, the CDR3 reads TGCAGCGTTGAAGGGGGAACGGGATACAATGAGCAGTTCTTC. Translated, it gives CSVEGGTGYNEQFF.